This TCR beta chain was obtained from a study of blood T cells in healthy people across ages. V was clipped by 0 bases and J by 5 bases; unmatched bases: 5. In germline, CDR1 is LGHNA, CDR2 YSLEER. The CDR3 contains 17 residues. Each of the donors had 8 to 10 milliliters of peripheral blood drawn into EDTA-treated Vacutainer tubes. A second PCR of 7 to 11 cycles used a sample-barcoded 5' primer and a J-beta primer mix. TCRdb used MiXCR to reprocess the 5' RACE reads, holding one entry per CDR3 protein. The sample yields about 930,000 distinct CDR3 sequences, under 35% seen once. A further study also used this sample, focusing on T cells of mothers and their children. That work contributes: Slightly higher overlap, not significant, was seen in related mother-child pairs than in unrelated pairs.

The rearrangement joins TRBV4-3 to TRBJ2-3; 13 bases map to TRBD2. Sequenced sample: blood. This clonotype was sampled from a woman in her thirties or forties in good health. The CDR3 DNA sequence: TGCGCCAGCAGCCAAGATACAACTAGCGGGGGGGTAGATACGCAGTATTTT. Translated: CASSQDTTSGGVDTQYF.